The 12 T cell receptor beta chains below come from one sample, sequenced in a study of OX40 agonist ivuxolimab in advanced cancers. Some clones are missing from TCRdb's copy, which holds only in-frame ones; the method was immunoSEQ multiplex PCR. The data hold tens of thousands of clones, with approximately 90% observed a single time. The input for sequencing was CD4+ or CD8+ T cells sorted from blood, taken in a trial of the OX40 agonist ivuxolimab. These receptors were taken from an adult with an advanced solid tumor such as melanoma, head and neck, liver or kidney cancer.

This chain connects TRBV5-1 to TRBJ2-5; perhaps TRBD1 as D (6 bases). The CDR3 spans 14 residues. V was shortened by 3 bases and J by 5 bases, with 14 bases between the two germline ends. Germline CDR1 and CDR2: SGHRS and YFSETQ. In DNA form, the CDR3 reads TGCGCCAGCAGCTACCTGGACAGTGGGGAGACCCAGTACTTC. Residues: CASSYLDSGETQYF.

The chain combines TRBV6-5 with TRBJ2-1, with TRBD2 as a possible D gene (5 bases). With 6 bases removed from V and 0 bases from J, the gap between germline ends came to 12 bases. Germline V gene sequence: CDR1 MNHEY, CDR2 SVGAGI. This CDR3 contains 15 residues. The CDR3 spells CASSSSGSSYNEQFF. The DNA for the CDR3 is TGTGCCAGCAGCTCCAGCGGTAGCTCCTACAATGAGCAGTTCTTC.

The rearrangement links TRBV2 to TRBJ2-7; 7 nucleotides match TRBD1. CDR1 and CDR2 from the germline V gene are SNHLY and FYNNEI. The CDR3 sequence is 14 residues long. J was trimmed by 1 base and V by 5 bases; bases with no gene match: 5. CDR3 protein: CASSPRDRSYEQYF. The CDR3 nucleotides read TGTGCCAGCAGTCCACGGGACAGATCCTACGAGCAGTACTTC.

The J gene is TRBJ2-7, the V gene TRBV7-8, with D perhaps matching TRBD2 (6 bases). Trimming left V 5 bases short and J 9 bases short, with 14 bases between. This CDR3 has 12 amino acids. Germline CDR1 is SGHVS and CDR2 is FQNEAQ. In DNA, the CDR3 is TGTGCCAGCAGCCCCAAAATAGCGGTGCAGTACTTC. This gives the protein CASSPKIAVQYF.

This chain connects TRBV18 to TRBJ1-2, with TRBD1 matching over 9 bases. The CDR3 is 15 residues long. Germline loops: CDR1 KGHSH, CDR2 LQKENI. The V and J ends lost 3 bases and 4 bases, in that order; junction bases with no gene match: 6. This CDR3 is CASSPTGGFGYGYTF. The CDR3 region has the DNA TGTGCCAGCTCACCCACAGGGGGCTTCGGCTATGGCTACACCTTC.

This clone was seen a handful of times. The V call is TRBV19, the J call TRBJ2-7; D unclear. Trimming cost V 2 bases and J 5 bases, with 10 bases left between them. The CDR3 has 13 amino acids. The germline V gene has CDR1 LNHDA and CDR2 SQIVND (reference sequence). In nucleotides, the CDR3 is TGTGCCAGTAGTATATCGGACGACAACGAGCAGTACTTC. Its protein is CASSISDDNEQYF.

The rearrangement uses TRBV13 and TRBJ1-3, with unresolved D. The CDR3 covers 16 residues. Trimming removed 2 bases at V and 7 bases at J, with 18 bases between. The germline CDR1 and CDR2 sequences are PRHDT and FYEKMQ (reference sequence). CDR3 coding DNA: TGTGCCAGCAGCTTAATGGGAGGCGGCGAGAGGAACACCATATATTTT. This codes for CASSLMGGGERNTIYF.

The chain uses TRBV5-4 and TRBJ2-5; the D gene is possibly TRBD1 (6 bases). Trimming stripped 2 bases from V and 4 bases from J, with 12 bases between. Germline V gene data show CDR1 as SGHNT and CDR2 as YYREEE (reference sequence). This CDR3 region has 14 residues. The CDR3 nucleotides read TGTGCCAGCAGCTTCGGGACACCCTTAGAGACCCAGTACTTC. Encoded protein: CASSFGTPLETQYF.

This clone was counted once. V usage is TRBV4-1 and J usage is TRBJ2-5; 14 bases are a match to TRBD2. The J call may be incorrect, as the DNA end agrees better with TRBJ2-7. The CDR3 runs 16 residues. Germline V CDR1 and CDR2: MGHRA, YSYEKL. This CDR3 reads CASSQAGLAGVYEQYF. DNA for the CDR3: TGCGCCAGCAGCCAGGCGGGACTAGCGGGAGTCTACGAGCAGTACTTC.

This clone was observed once. The V and J genes are TRBV11-1 and TRBJ2-1, with D unclear. The CDR3 sequence is 16 residues long. The germline gives CDR1 SGHAT, CDR2 FQDESV (reference sequence). Trimming cost V 4 bases and J 6 bases, with 19 bases left between them. In nucleotides, the CDR3 is TGTGCCAGCAGCTGGATTGGCTCGTCGGGTCGCAATGAGCAGTTCTTC. Translated: CASSWIGSSGRNEQFF.

This clone was seen only once. The chain carries TRBV29-1 and TRBJ2-7; maybe TRBD2 (5 bases). The length of the CDR3 is 13 residues. Germline CDR1 is SQVTM and CDR2 is ANQGSEA. Trimming pared 7 bases from V and 5 bases from J, leaving 18 bases between. CDR3 DNA sequence: TGCAGCGCCCGCCTAGCCCTCGCCCACGAGCAGTACTTC. Amino acid sequence: CSARLALAHEQYF.

Points on this clone: One end of the junction does not line up with germline, which may come from a read error. This chain links TRBV5-6 with TRBJ2-2, with D unclear. Germline values: CDR1 SGHDT, CDR2 YYEEEE. This CDR3 comprises 16 residues. CDR3: CASSLAAQINTEELFF. DNA of the CDR3: TGTGCCAGCAGCTTGGCAGCCCAGATTAACACCGAGGAGCTGTTTTTT.